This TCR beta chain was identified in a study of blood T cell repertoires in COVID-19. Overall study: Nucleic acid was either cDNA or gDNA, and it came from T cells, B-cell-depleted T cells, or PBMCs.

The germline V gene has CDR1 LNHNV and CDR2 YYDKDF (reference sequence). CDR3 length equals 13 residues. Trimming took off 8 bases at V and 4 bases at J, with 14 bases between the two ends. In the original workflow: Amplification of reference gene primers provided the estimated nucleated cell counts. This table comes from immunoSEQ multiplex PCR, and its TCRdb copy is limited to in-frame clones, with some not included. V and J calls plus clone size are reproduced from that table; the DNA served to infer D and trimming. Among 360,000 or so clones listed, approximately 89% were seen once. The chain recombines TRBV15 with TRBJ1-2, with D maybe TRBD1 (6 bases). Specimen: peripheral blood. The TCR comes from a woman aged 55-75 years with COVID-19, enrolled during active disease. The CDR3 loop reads CATGTEGVYGYTF. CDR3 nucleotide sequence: TGTGCCACCGGCACCGAGGGGGTCTATGGCTACACCTTC.